Shown below are 27 T cell receptor beta chains from a single sample sequenced in a study of T cell changes during pregnancy in multiple sclerosis (dated by TCRdb to between 2019 and 2020). Libraries came from the immunoSEQ multiplex PCR assay. TCRdb obtained this table from immuneACCESS and retained in-frame rearrangements with V and J assigned. These tables miss some clones; where compared with another copy, unresolved V genes account for less than half of the shortfall, and the remainder is unexplained. The sample contains approximately 83,000 clones, around 92% of them found a single time. The top ten constitute 2.2% of the sample. This sample comprised peripheral blood, obtained in the third trimester of pregnancy. The receptors stem from a female donor with multiple sclerosis, enrolled in a pregnancy study.

The V and J genes are TRBV11-2 and TRBJ2-1; TRBD2 matches 9 bases. The V gene end was trimmed by 1 base and the J gene end by 8 bases; junction bases not matched to a gene: 3. This CDR3 is built from 14 residues. Germline CDR1 reads SGHAT; CDR2 reads FQNNGV. CDR3 protein: CASSLVAGVHEQFF. CDR3 bases: TGTGCCAGCAGCTTAGTAGCGGGAGTCCATGAGCAGTTCTTC.

The chain links TRBV19 to TRBJ2-7; a weak D match, TRBD2 (6 bases). Per germline, CDR1 LNHDA and CDR2 SQIVND (reference sequence). The CDR3 contains 16 residues. The ends were cut back, 4 bases at V and 0 bases at J, with 16 bases in the middle. The CDR3 here is CASSTPSGLSSYEQYF. CDR3 bases: TGTGCCAGTAGTACCCCGAGCGGGTTGAGCTCCTACGAGCAGTACTTC.

As DNA, the CDR3 is TGTGCCAGCAGTCGACAGGGTCAAGACTTGGGGAAACTGTTTTTT. Translating it yields CASSRQGQDLGKLFF. The genes are TRBV28 and TRBJ1-4; 7 nucleotides agree with TRBD1. The germline V gene encodes CDR1 MDHEN and CDR2 SYDVKM. The CDR3 runs to 15 residues. V lost 5 bases to trimming and J lost 11 bases; unmatched junction nucleotides: 14.

The chain carries TRBV4-1 and TRBJ1-3, with a tentative D call TRBD1 (6 bases). The CDR3 runs 14 residues. Trimming shortened V by 3 bases and J by 4 bases, and 10 bases separated the two germline ends. Germline V lookup: CDR1 MGHRA, CDR2 YSYEKL. This chain's CDR3 is CASSHRDIGNTIYF. The DNA for the CDR3 is TGCGCCAGCAGCCATCGGGACATCGGAAACACCATATATTTT.

The chain carries TRBV9 and TRBJ1-2, with D possibly TRBD1 on 6 matching bases. The CDR3 length is 12 residues. Between the trimmed V and J ends, which lost 4 bases and 8 bases, there was a span of 12 bases. Germline CDR1 SGDLS, CDR2 YYNGEE. CDR3 loop: CASSTLGGGYTF. The CDR3 nucleotides are TGTGCCAGCAGCACCCTAGGGGGAGGCTACACCTTC.

The V call is TRBV9, the J call TRBJ2-3; D perhaps matches TRBD2 (5 bases). CDR3 size: 14 residues. V dropped 3 bases and J dropped 3 bases, with 11 bases sitting between them. Germline CDR1 reads SGDLS; CDR2 reads YYNGEE. The CDR3 DNA reads as TGTGCCAGCAGCGCCAGATGGGAGACAGATACGCAGTATTTT. Protein sequence: CASSARWETDTQYF.

This clone was seen only once. The genes are TRBV6-5 and TRBJ2-7, with 8 bases identical to TRBD1. Per the germline V gene, CDR1 is MNHEY and CDR2 is SVGAGI. V trimming: 6 bases; J trimming: 7 bases; junction bases outside the gene matches: 2. The CDR3 contains 11 residues. CDR3 DNA: TGTGCCAGCAGCAGGGGGCTTGAGCAGTACTTC. Translating gives CASSRGLEQYF.

The V gene is TRBV4-1, the J gene TRBJ1-1; TRBD1 agrees at 7 bases. The germline V gene encodes CDR1 MGHRA and CDR2 YSYEKL. This CDR3 spans 15 amino acids. V lost 3 bases, J lost 7 bases, and 11 bases stayed unmatched. The CDR3 DNA reads as TGCGCCAGCAGCCAGACGCAGACAGGGTCGGGTGAAGCTTTCTTT. Its protein product is CASSQTQTGSGEAFF.

The gene calls are TRBV21-1 and TRBJ2-7; whether TRBD1, the table's D call, matches the DNA was not checked. TRBV21-1 is flagged as a pseudogene. The length of the CDR3 is 20 residues. The CDR3 spells CASSKAAGTGGGLVLYEQYF. CDR3 sequence (DNA): TGTGCCAGCAGCAAAGCTGCTGGGACAGGGGGTGGTTTGGTTCTGTACGAGCAGTACTTC.

V gene TRBV18 combines with J gene TRBJ2-1; 8 bases match TRBD2. V was pared by 6 bases and J by 0 bases, with 16 bases of the junction left unmatched. The germline gives CDR1 KGHSH, CDR2 LQKENI. The CDR3 is 19 amino acids. The CDR3 sequence is CASSPFTSGFSSSYNEQFF. CDR3 DNA: TGTGCCAGCTCCCCCTTCACTAGCGGTTTTTCGAGCTCCTACAATGAGCAGTTCTTC.

The chain couples TRBV6-6 to TRBJ2-7, with D tentatively TRBD1 (6 bases). The V end lost 8 bases, the J end lost 1 base, and 12 bases lay between the germline ends. This CDR3 comprises 13 residues. Germline assignment: CDR1 MNHNY and CDR2 SVGAGI (reference sequence). As DNA, the CDR3 is TGTGCCAGCTCTACAGGGCTTTCCTACGAGCAGTACTTC. Amino acids: CASSTGLSYEQYF.

CDR3 loop: CASSSTGRVTDTQYF. The CDR3 DNA reads as TGTGCCAGCAGTTCGACCGGGAGGGTTACAGATACGCAGTATTTT. The rearrangement uses TRBV27 and TRBJ2-3; 8 nucleotides match TRBD2. Germline trimming cut 4 bases from V and 3 bases from J; bases unmatched to any gene: 6. Per the germline V gene, CDR1 is MNHEY and CDR2 is SMNVEV (reference sequence). The CDR3 is 15 amino acids.

The chain joins TRBV9 to TRBJ2-7, with 12 bases fitting TRBD2. The germline V gene encodes CDR1 SGDLS and CDR2 YYNGEE. This CDR3 has 15 residues. Unmatched junction bases numbered 7, after V lost 3 bases and J lost 6 bases. This CDR3 is CASSARLAGAGEQYF. DNA for the CDR3: TGTGCCAGCAGCGCTAGACTAGCGGGAGCAGGCGAGCAGTACTTC.

This chain joins TRBV4-3 and TRBJ2-3, with D maybe TRBD1 (5 bases). Germline values: CDR1 LGHNA, CDR2 YSLEER. The length of the CDR3 is 16 residues. V was clipped by 1 base and J by 2 bases, with 13 bases between them. The DNA of the CDR3 is TGCGCCAGCAGCCAAGGGCACAGGTCAGTCACAGATACGCAGTATTTT. Encoded protein: CASSQGHRSVTDTQYF.

This chain links TRBV7-9 with TRBJ2-5; 7 positions agree with TRBD2. The CDR3 is 15 residues long. Germline CDR1 and CDR2: SEHNR and FQNEAQ (reference sequence). V shed 3 bases and J 2 bases; nucleotides not matched to a gene: 6. The CDR3 loop is CASSFMGRGQETQYF. In DNA form, the CDR3 reads TGTGCCAGCAGCTTCATGGGGCGGGGGCAAGAGACCCAGTACTTC.

This rearrangement joins TRBV18 to TRBJ2-1, with 12 bases that match TRBD2. The germline gives CDR1 KGHSH, CDR2 LQKENI. The CDR3 is 15 residues long. J gave up 7 bases and V 3 bases, and 4 bases lay outside the gene matches. As DNA, the CDR3 is TGTGCCAGCTCACCTCTAGCGGGAGGGTGGAATGAGCAGTTCTTC. Translation gives CASSPLAGGWNEQFF.

The rearrangement uses TRBV28 and TRBJ2-5; 8 bases agree with TRBD1. Germline lookup yields CDR1 MDHEN and CDR2 SYDVKM. The CDR3 has 14 amino acids. V shed 9 bases, J shed 5 bases, and the junction held 11 bases outside the gene matches. The CDR3 DNA sequence: TGTGCCAGTACCTCAGGGGGCTTGGGGGAGACCCAGTACTTC. It encodes CASTSGGLGETQYF.

V gene TRBV19 combines with J gene TRBJ2-7; 7 bases match TRBD2. The germline V gene has CDR1 LNHDA and CDR2 SQIVND (reference sequence). The ends lost 4 bases at V and 6 bases at J; junction bases unmatched: 6. The CDR3 has 13 amino acids. In nucleotides, the CDR3 is TGTGCCAGTAGTAATCTCGGGGAGGGCGAGCAGTACTTC. Residues: CASSNLGEGEQYF. Drawing the rest from reference TRBV19 and TRBJ2-7, the complete variable domain is DGGITQSPKYLFRKEGQNVTLSCEQNLNHDAMYWYRQDPGQGLRLIYYSQIVNDFQKGDIAEGYSVSREKKESFPLTVTSAQKNPTAFYLCASSNLGEGEQYFGPGTRLTVT.

The CDR3 DNA sequence: TGCGCCAGCAGCGTACTAGCGTCGGGGAACACCGGGGAGCTGTTTTTT. Encoded protein: CASSVLASGNTGELFF. The V call is TRBV5-1, the J call TRBJ2-2; TRBD2 matches at 7 bases. V shed 4 bases and J 1 base; nucleotides not matched to a gene: 7. CDR3 size: 16 residues. Germline V CDR1 and CDR2: SGHRS, YFSETQ.

The V and J genes are TRBV18 and TRBJ2-7, with a weak D call TRBD2 (5 bases). Germline values: CDR1 KGHSH, CDR2 LQKENI. The CDR3 is 14 amino acids. Trimming left V 4 bases short and J 3 bases short, with 13 bases between. DNA of the CDR3: TGTGCCAGCTCACTGAGGTCGGGGAGCTACGAGCAGTACTTC. Translated: CASSLRSGSYEQYF. The whole variable domain, filled in from reference TRBV18 and TRBJ2-7, reads NAGVMQNPRHLVRRRGQEARLRCSPMKGHSHVYWYRQLPEEGLKFMVYLQKENIIDESGMPKERFSAEFPKEGPSILRIQQVVRGDSAAYFCASSLRSGSYEQYFGPGTRLTVT.

The chain uses TRBV4-2 and TRBJ2-7; TRBD1 is a possible D gene (5 bases). The germline CDR1 and CDR2 sequences are LGHNA and YNFKEQ. This CDR3 is 16 amino acids long. Trimming stripped 0 bases from V and 2 bases from J, with 14 bases between. The DNA of the CDR3 is TGTGCCAGCAGCCAAGAAGGGTGGGGCCTCCCCTACGAGCAGTACTTC. Translating it yields CASSQEGWGLPYEQYF.

This chain joins TRBV7-3 and TRBJ2-5, with 8 bases fitting TRBD1. Per germline, CDR1 SGHTA and CDR2 FQGTGA. The J segment lost 3 bases and the V segment lost 4 bases, leaving 4 bases of the junction unmatched. The CDR3 extends over 14 amino acids. CDR3 loop: CASSSTGGEETQYF. The CDR3 DNA reads TGTGCCAGCAGCTCTACAGGGGGTGAAGAGACCCAGTACTTC. Based on the CDR3 plus reference TRBV7-3 and TRBJ2-5, the full variable domain is GAGVSQTPSNKVTEKGKYVELRCDPISGHTALYWYRQSLGQGPEFLIYFQGTGAADDSGLPNDRFFAVRPEGSVSTLKIQRTERGDSAVYLCASSSTGGEETQYFGPGTRLLVL.

The chain couples TRBV27 to TRBJ2-3; no definite D call. CDR1 is MNHEY, CDR2 SMNVEV, per germline (reference sequence). The CDR3 is 15 residues long. V was cut by 5 bases and J by 0 bases, with 12 bases left in between. CDR3 amino acids: CASSVDLYSTDTQYF. The CDR3 DNA is TGTGCCAGCAGTGTCGACTTATATAGCACAGATACGCAGTATTTT.

The chain joins TRBV19 to TRBJ2-1; TRBD1 matches 8 bases. Trimming at V came to 4 bases and at J to 8 bases, leaving 4 bases not matched to a gene. This CDR3 region has 13 residues. Germline values: CDR1 LNHDA, CDR2 SQIVND (reference sequence). The CDR3, as DNA: TGTGCCAGTAGTAGGACAGGGATTGATGAGCAGTTCTTC. Protein sequence: CASSRTGIDEQFF.

The CDR3: CASSQGHNYGYTF. The CDR3 bases are TGTGCCAGCTCCCAGGGACACAACTATGGCTACACCTTC. The chain has TRBV18 and TRBJ1-2, with a tentative D call TRBD1 (6 bases). V was shortened by 6 bases and J by 2 bases, with 10 bases between the two germline ends. This CDR3 comprises 13 residues. Germline V gene lookup returns CDR1 KGHSH and CDR2 LQKENI. Together with reference TRBV18 and TRBJ1-2, the CDR3 gives the full variable domain: NAGVMQNPRHLVRRRGQEARLRCSPMKGHSHVYWYRQLPEEGLKFMVYLQKENIIDESGMPKERFSAEFPKEGPSILRIQQVVRGDSAAYFCASSQGHNYGYTFGSGTRLTVV.

This chain connects TRBV5-6 to TRBJ2-1; 12 positions match TRBD2. Germline CDR1 is SGHDT and CDR2 is YYEEEE. The CDR3 length is 17 residues. Trimming cost V 3 bases and J 4 bases; bases outside gene matches: 8. CDR3 sequence reads: CASSSVTSGRWYNEQFF. CDR3 coding DNA: TGTGCCAGCAGCTCCGTAACTAGCGGGAGGTGGTACAATGAGCAGTTCTTC.

In DNA, the CDR3 is TGTGCCAGCAGCCAAGTCGCGCGGGAGACCTACGAGCAGTACTTC. Its protein is CASSQVARETYEQYF. This chain links TRBV4-2 with TRBJ2-7; TRBD2 matches at 7 bases. The trim removed 1 base at V and 2 bases at J, leaving 5 bases unmatched. Per the germline V gene, CDR1 is LGHNA and CDR2 is YNFKEQ. This CDR3 has 15 residues.